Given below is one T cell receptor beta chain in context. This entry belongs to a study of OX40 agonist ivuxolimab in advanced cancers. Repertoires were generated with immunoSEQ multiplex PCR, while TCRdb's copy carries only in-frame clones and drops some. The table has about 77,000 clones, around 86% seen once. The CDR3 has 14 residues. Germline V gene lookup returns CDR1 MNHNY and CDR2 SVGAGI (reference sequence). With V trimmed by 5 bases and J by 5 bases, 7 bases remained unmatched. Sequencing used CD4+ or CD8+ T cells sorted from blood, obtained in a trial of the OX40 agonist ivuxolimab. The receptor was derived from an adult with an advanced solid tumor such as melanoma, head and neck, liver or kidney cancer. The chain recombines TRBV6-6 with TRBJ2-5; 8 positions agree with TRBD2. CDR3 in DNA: TGTGCCAGCAGTGATATAGCGGGAACGGAGACCCAGTACTTC. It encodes CASSDIAGTETQYF.